The text below deals with one TCR beta chain. The record originates from a study of OX40 agonist ivuxolimab in advanced cancers. V was trimmed by 7 bases and J by 11 bases, leaving 21 bases between them. The CDR3 extends over 14 amino acids. Germline V gene lookup returns CDR1 LNHDA and CDR2 SQIVND (reference sequence). The data were produced by immunoSEQ multiplex PCR, yet TCRdb's version contains in-frame clones alone and is incomplete. The sample comprises tens of thousands of clones, 70% to 85% of which are singletons, and roughly a fifth rests with the top ten. The clonotype comes from an adult with an advanced solid tumor such as melanoma, head and neck, liver or kidney cancer. V and J are TRBV19 and TRBJ1-5; D perhaps matches TRBD1 (5 bases). The source was CD4+ or CD8+ T cells sorted from blood, collected in a trial of the OX40 agonist ivuxolimab. The CDR3 protein is CASTLPGPFMAQHF. CDR3 in DNA: TGTGCCAGTACTCTACCGGGACCTTTTATGGCCCAGCATTTT. The variable domain in full, with the rest retrieved from reference TRBV19 and TRBJ1-5, is DGGITQSPKYLFRKEGQNVTLSCEQNLNHDAMYWYRQDPGQGLRLIYYSQIVNDFQKGDIAEGYSVSREKKESFPLTVTSAQKNPTAFYLCASTLPGPFMAQHFGDGTRLSIL.